These T cell receptor beta chains were read from a single sample in a study of beta chain features in type 1 diabetes. The repertoire was sequenced with immunoSEQ multiplex PCR; TCRdb's copy has only in-frame clones and lacks some. This sample has 100,000 to 150,000 clones; roughly 10% occur once, and the top ten carry around 0.79%. Material for sequencing was central memory CD4+ T cells from blood. The receptors come from a man aged 25 to 40 with type 1 diabetes. Each CDR3 is given with its conserved first and last residue. Fields, in order: clone size, J gene, D gene, V gene, CDR3 DNA, CDR3 protein. D genes are given only for firm matches. Rows may omit the clone size; those that give it use once, few, many or a size class.

>-|TRBJ2-7|TRBD1|TRBV5-4
TGTGCCAGCAGCTACCCGGGACAGGGGGTCTCCGAGCAGTACTTC
CASSYPGQGVSEQYF
>-|TRBJ1-1|-|TRBV5-1
TGCGCCAGCAGCTCGATCGAGGGGGCTGAAGCTTTCTTT
CASSSIEGAEAFF
>few|TRBJ2-5|-|TRBV9
TGTGCCAGCAGCGACGGCCGGGAAGAGACCCAGTACTTC
CASSDGREETQYF
>-|TRBJ1-5|-|TRBV6-1
TGTGCCAGCAGTACCCCCGGGGGGCCCCAGCATTTT
CASSTPGGPQHF
>few|TRBJ1-3|TRBD1|TRBV9
TGTGCCAGCAGTCGCGGACAGGACTCTGGAAACACCATATATTTT
CASSRGQDSGNTIYF
>-|TRBJ1-1|-|TRBV5-1
TGCGCCAGCAGCTTGGCCTCAGCGACTGAAGCTTTCTTT
CASSLASATEAFF
>-|TRBJ2-5|-|TRBV11-2
TGTGCCAGCAGCTTCATCCAAGAGACCCAGTACTTC
CASSFIQETQYF
>few|TRBJ2-3|TRBD2|TRBV5-4
TGTGCCAGCAGCTTTTTAGCGGGGGGGCCGGATACGCAGTATTTT
CASSFLAGGPDTQYF
>-|TRBJ2-1|-|TRBV4-2
TGTGCCAGCAGCCAAGACTCCTTTTTGGGGCAGGAGCAGTTCTTC
CASSQDSFLGQEQFF
>few|TRBJ1-2|-|TRBV9
TGTGCCAGCAGCGATAACAGGAATAACTATGGCTACACCTTC
CASSDNRNNYGYTF
>-|TRBJ2-3|-|TRBV9
TGTGCCAGCAGCGTCTTTGGCGGAGCTAGCACAGATACGCAGTATTTT
CASSVFGGASTDTQYF
>few|TRBJ1-4|TRBD1|TRBV7-8
TGTGCCAGCAGCTACCGACAGGGTAGCAATGAAAAACTGTTTTTT
CASSYRQGSNEKLFF
>-|TRBJ1-6|-|TRBV7-9
TGTGCCAGCAGCTTAGGACAGAGTAATTCACCCCTCCACTTT
CASSLGQSNSPLHF
>-|TRBJ2-3|-|TRBV18
TGTGCCAGCTCACCACTTTTCCAGGGAGGCGGGGATACGCAGTATTTT
CASSPLFQGGGDTQYF
>-|TRBJ2-3|-|TRBV2
TGTGCCAGCAGAATAGTTGCAGATACGCAGTATTTT
CASRIVADTQYF
>-|TRBJ2-3|-|TRBV2
TGTGCCAGCACGCAGTTCACAGATACGCAGTATTTT
CASTQFTDTQYF
>-|TRBJ2-1|-|TRBV7-9
TGTGCCAGCAGCCCGGTGGCTAGCTCCTTGAATGAGCAGTTCTTC
CASSPVASSLNEQFF
>few|TRBJ2-7|-|TRBV7-2
TGTGCCAGCAGCTTGGGTCAGGCCCCTTCCTACGAGCAGTACTTC
CASSLGQAPSYEQYF
>few|TRBJ1-1|-|TRBV14
TGTGCCAGCATCGGTCTGTCGATAGAAGCTTTCTTT
CASIGLSIEAFF
>few|TRBJ2-7|-|TRBV6-5
TGTGCCAGCAGTTACGTTAACAAGCAGTACTTC
CASSYVNKQYF
>few|TRBJ2-2|-|TRBV18
TGTGCCAGCTCATCTGCGAACACCGGGGAGCTGTTTTTT
CASSSANTGELFF
>-|TRBJ2-7|TRBD1|TRBV4-1
TGCGCCAGCAGCCACGGGACAGGGTACTGGTACGAGCAGTACTTC
CASSHGTGYWYEQYF
>-|TRBJ2-5|TRBD1|TRBV6-6
TGTGCCAGCAGTTATCCGGGACAGGGACAAGAGACCCAGTACTTC
CASSYPGQGQETQYF
>few|TRBJ1-6|-|TRBV7-8
TGTGCCAGCAGCTTACCTGATTCACCCCTCCACTTT
CASSLPDSPLHF
>few|TRBJ2-1|-|TRBV7-9
TGTGCCAGCAGCTTACGGGGGAGCTCCTACAATGAGCAGTTCTTC
CASSLRGSSYNEQFF
>few|TRBJ1-5|TRBD1|TRBV28
TGTGCCAGCAGTTTGGGACAGGGAAGACAGCCCCAGCATTTT
CASSLGQGRQPQHF
>few|TRBJ2-3|-|TRBV19
TGTGCCAGTAGCGACAGGTCACAAGATACGCAGTATTTT
CASSDRSQDTQYF
>-|TRBJ1-6|-|TRBV27
TGTGCCGTAGGGGAGGGAGATTCACCCCTCCACTTT
CAVGEGDSPLHF
>-|TRBJ2-7|-|TRBV18
TGTGCCAGCTCACCCCGACAGGACGAGCAGTACTTC
CASSPRQDEQYF
>few|TRBJ1-2|-|TRBV7-2
TGTGCCAGCAGCTTACATCAATTCGGCTACACCTTC
CASSLHQFGYTF
>-|TRBJ2-5|-|TRBV9
TGTGCCAGCAGCGTAGATCCTAGCCCCCAAGAGACCCAGTACTTC
CASSVDPSPQETQYF
>few|TRBJ1-6|TRBD1|TRBV2
TGTGCCAGCAACGAACAGGGGTTGCATAATTCACCCCTCCACTTT
CASNEQGLHNSPLHF
>few|TRBJ2-5|TRBD1|TRBV29-1
TGCAGCGTCGGCCTCACAGGGGTCGGGACAGAGACCCAGTACTTC
CSVGLTGVGTETQYF
>-|TRBJ1-4|-|TRBV4-1
TGCGCCAGCAGCCAAGAACCATCAGGAACTAATGAAAAACTGTTTTTT
CASSQEPSGTNEKLFF
>few|TRBJ1-5|-|TRBV6-4
TGTGCCACCTTTAGTTATCAAGCCCAGCATTTT
CATFSYQAQHF
>-|TRBJ2-1|-|TRBV5-1
TGCGCCAGCAGCCCGTCGGGTGGGAGCTCCTACAATGAGCAGTTCTTC
CASSPSGGSSYNEQFF
>few|TRBJ2-7|-|TRBV2
TGTGCCAGCAGTTTGGACAGCCCCTGGGTCCACGAGCAGTACTTC
CASSLDSPWVHEQYF
>-|TRBJ2-7|TRBD1|TRBV4-3
TGCGCCAGCAGCCAAGATCTCAGGGGGCTATACGAGCAGTACTTC
CASSQDLRGLYEQYF
>few|TRBJ1-5|TRBD1|TRBV28
TGTGCCAGCACCCTCGGACAGGGTAAAAATCAGCCCCAGCATTTT
CASTLGQGKNQPQHF
>-|TRBJ2-1|TRBD1|TRBV2
TGTGCCAGCAATGGACAGGGGACCTACAATGAGCAGTTCTTC
CASNGQGTYNEQFF
>few|TRBJ2-1|TRBD2|TRBV9
TGTGCCAGCAGCGTGACTAGCGGGGAGTATGGTGAGCAGTTCTTC
CASSVTSGEYGEQFF
>few|TRBJ2-1|TRBD1|TRBV29-1
TGCAGCGCCAACAGGGGTGGAGAGCAGTTCTTC
CSANRGGEQFF
>-|TRBJ1-6|-|TRBV9
TGTGCCAGCAGCGTAGCTGGCGAGGCTAATTCACCCCTCCACTTT
CASSVAGEANSPLHF
>few|TRBJ2-3|TRBD1|TRBV28
TGTGCCAGCAGCCCACCGGGACAGGGAGGGGCAGATACGCAGTATTTT
CASSPPGQGGADTQYF
>-|TRBJ2-5|-|TRBV9
TGTGCCAGCAGCCCCCCAGGCGTTGGGGAGACCCAGTACTTC
CASSPPGVGETQYF
>-|TRBJ2-3|TRBD2|TRBV7-3
TGTGCCAGCAGCTTGGATAGCGGGGGGGCAGATACGCAGTATTTT
CASSLDSGGADTQYF